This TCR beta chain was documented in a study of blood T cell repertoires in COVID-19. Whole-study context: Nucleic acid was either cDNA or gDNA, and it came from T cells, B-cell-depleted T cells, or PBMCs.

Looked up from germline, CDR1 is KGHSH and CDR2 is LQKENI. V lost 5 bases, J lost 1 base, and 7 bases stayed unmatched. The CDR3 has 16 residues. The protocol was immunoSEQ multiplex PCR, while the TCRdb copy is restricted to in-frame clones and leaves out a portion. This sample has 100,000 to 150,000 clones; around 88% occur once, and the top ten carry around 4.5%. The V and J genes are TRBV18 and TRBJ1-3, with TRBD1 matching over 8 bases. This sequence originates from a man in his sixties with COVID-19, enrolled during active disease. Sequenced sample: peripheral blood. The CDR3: CASSKDRALSGNTIYF. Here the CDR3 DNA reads TGTGCCAGCTCAAAGGACAGGGCGCTTTCTGGAAACACCATATATTTT.